The sequence of this TCR beta chain was determined in a study of molecular identifiers for immune sequencing clone quantification. Source material for naive CD8 libraries was roughly 20,000 to 1,000,000 sorted cells, with 10%, 30% or 50% RNA. Sorted naive CD8 T cells were those defined as CD8+CD4-CCR7+CD45RA+. This clonotype occurred many times. Its antigen remains unknown. Libraries of bulk TCR were made by previously described methods (with listed TCR primers). TCRdb redid the calling of the PCR reads with MiXCR, one entry per CDR3 protein. The sample contains 70,000 to 95,000 distinct CDR3 sequences, over 15% of which appear only once. Whole-study results and caveats: Clones above 20 RNA copies held over 99% of effector molecules, under 1% in naive cells.

The length of the CDR3 is 14 residues. V lost 5 bases to trimming and J lost 8 bases; unmatched junction nucleotides: 9. Germline CDR1 SEHNR, CDR2 FQNEAQ (reference sequence). The gene calls are TRBV7-9 and TRBJ2-1; 7 bases map to TRBD2. The TCR originated in a human donor in good health. Some libraries in this study had Jurkat cell RNA spiked in. The sequenced sample consisted of naive CD8+ T cells from blood, with Jurkat cell RNA spiked in. Subset noted: FACS-sorted CD8+CD4-CCR7+CD45RA+ naive T cells. The CDR3 sequence: CASSRPLAAHEQFF. The CDR3 DNA reads TGTGCCAGCAGCCGACCGCTAGCGGCACATGAGCAGTTCTTC. Full variable domain (remainder filled in from reference TRBV7-9 and TRBJ2-1): DTGVSQNPRHKITKRGQNVTFRCDPISEHNRLYWYRQTLGQGPEFLTYFQNEAQLEKSRLLSDRFSAERPKGSFSTLEIQRTEQGDSAMYLCASSRPLAAHEQFFGPGTRLTVL.